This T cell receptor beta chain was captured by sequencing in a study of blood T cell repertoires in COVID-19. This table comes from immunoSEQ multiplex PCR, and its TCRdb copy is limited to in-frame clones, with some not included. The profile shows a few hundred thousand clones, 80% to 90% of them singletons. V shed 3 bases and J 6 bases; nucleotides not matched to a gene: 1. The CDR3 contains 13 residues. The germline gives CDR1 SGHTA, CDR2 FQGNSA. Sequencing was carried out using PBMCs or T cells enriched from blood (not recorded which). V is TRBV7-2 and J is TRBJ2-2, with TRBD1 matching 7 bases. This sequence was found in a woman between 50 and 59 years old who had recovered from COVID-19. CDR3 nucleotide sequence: TGTGCCAGCAGCTTGGACAGGTCCGGGGAGCTGTTTTTT. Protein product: CASSLDRSGELFF.